Following are 13 T cell receptor beta chains from one sample sequenced in a study of T cell responses to AZD1222 COVID-19 vaccine. The assay was immunoSEQ multiplex PCR, and TCRdb's table has in-frame clones only and misses some. The sample holds approximately 180,000 clones, roughly 91% seen once. The specimen comprised peripheral blood, sampled 28 days after the second dose of the MenACWY control vaccine. The receptors derive from an adult who received the MenACWY meningococcal vaccine as a control.

This clone was counted a few times. The chain employs TRBV2 and TRBJ2-3; 8 nucleotides agree with TRBD2. With 6 bases clipped from V and 2 bases from J, the junction kept 10 bases outside the gene matches. Germline lookup yields CDR1 SNHLY and CDR2 FYNNEI. The CDR3 spans 16 residues. CDR3 bases: TGTGCCAGCAGGGTTGGACGGGGGGGCCTCACAGATACGCAGTATTTT. It specifies CASRVGRGGLTDTQYF.

The chain has TRBV7-2 and TRBJ1-4, with TRBD1 identical over 8 bases. With 5 bases clipped from V and 8 bases from J, the junction kept 7 bases outside the gene matches. The germline V gene encodes CDR1 SGHTA and CDR2 FQGNSA. CDR3 size: 14 residues. CDR3 loop: CASSETGAGEKLFF. In DNA, the CDR3 is TGTGCCAGCAGCGAGACAGGGGCGGGAGAAAAACTGTTTTTT.

This clone was detected once. The rearrangement links TRBV7-9 to TRBJ1-1; D ambiguous. This CDR3 has 13 amino acids. Between the trimmed V and J ends, which lost 0 bases and 12 bases, there was a span of 14 bases. Per germline, CDR1 SEHNR and CDR2 FQNEAQ (reference sequence). The CDR3 bases are TGTGCCAGCAGCTTAGCGAATGGACCAAGCCCTTTCTTT. The encoded protein is CASSLANGPSPFF.

This clone has just one count. V usage is TRBV28 and J usage is TRBJ1-1, with D maybe TRBD1 (6 bases). The CDR3 is made up of 15 amino acids. CDR1 MDHEN and CDR2 SYDVKM come from the germline V gene. The V end lost 7 bases, the J end lost 1 base, and 16 bases lay between the germline ends. The CDR3 bases are TGTGCCAGCAAGGGGGGGGACACCGCGAACACTGAAGCTTTCTTT. Translated: CASKGGDTANTEAFF.

This chain links TRBV30 with TRBJ1-1; D might be TRBD1 (6 bases). CDR1 and CDR2 from the germline V gene are GTSNPN and SVGIG (reference sequence). Trimming left V 4 bases short and J 4 bases short, with 16 bases between. The CDR3 loop spans 14 amino acids. The CDR3 coding sequence is TGTGCCTGGAACCCGGGAGGGGGGAGCACTGAAGCTTTCTTT. Translation: CAWNPGGGSTEAFF. Together with reference TRBV30 and TRBJ1-1, the CDR3 gives the full variable domain: SQTIHQWPATLVQPVGSPLSLECTVEGTSNPNLYWYRQAAGRGLQLLFYSVGIGQISSEVPQNLSASRPQDRQFILSSKKLLLSDSGFYLCAWNPGGGSTEAFFGQGTRLTVV.

The chain joins TRBV19 to TRBJ1-3; 7 bases are shared with TRBD1. V dropped 1 base and J dropped 4; count of bases not matched to a gene: 7. CDR3 length: 16 amino acids. Germline-derived CDR1 and CDR2 are LNHDA and SQIVND (reference sequence). For the CDR3, the DNA is TGTGCCAGTAGTATAGCCCAACAGGGGCCGGGAAACACCATATATTTT. Encoded protein: CASSIAQQGPGNTIYF. The full variable domain, its missing parts supplied by reference TRBV19 and TRBJ1-3, is DGGITQSPKYLFRKEGQNVTLSCEQNLNHDAMYWYRQDPGQGLRLIYYSQIVNDFQKGDIAEGYSVSREKKESFPLTVTSAQKNPTAFYLCASSIAQQGPGNTIYFGEGSWLTVV.

This chain links TRBV19 with TRBJ1-2, with 7 positions matching TRBD1. In germline, CDR1 is LNHDA, CDR2 SQIVND (reference sequence). This CDR3 comprises 14 residues. Trimming removed 6 bases from V and 7 bases from J; junction bases left unmatched: 11. The CDR3 sequence is CASRAGTAISGYTF. The DNA for the CDR3 is TGTGCCAGTAGGGCCGGGACAGCCATCAGTGGCTACACCTTC.

J is TRBJ1-1 and V is TRBV2; D is uncertain. Germline V gene sequence: CDR1 SNHLY, CDR2 FYNNEI. The V gene lost 5 bases and the J gene lost 11 bases, with 15 bases spanning the gap. The length of the CDR3 is 12 residues. For the CDR3, the DNA is TGTGCCAGCAGTTTAACGGTCTCGGTGGCTTTCTTT. This gives the protein CASSLTVSVAFF. The variable domain in full, completed from reference TRBV2 and TRBJ1-1, reads EPEVTQTPSHQVTQMGQEVILRCVPISNHLYFYWYRQILGQKVEFLVSFYNNEISEKSEIFDDQFSVERPDGSNFTLKIRSTKLEDSAMYFCASSLTVSVAFFGQGTRLTVV.

This clone was detected only once. The chain combines TRBV21-1 with TRBJ1-2; the table's D gene call, TRBD1, was not cross checked with the DNA. TRBV21-1 is a pseudogene locus. The CDR3 is 15 amino acids. CDR3: CASSKFPPQGIGYTF. CDR3 DNA sequence: TGTGCCAGCAGCAAATTTCCCCCCCAGGGTATAGGCTACACCTTC.

The chain combines TRBV19 with TRBJ1-5; possibly TRBD1 for D (5 bases). Deletions cut 7 bases from V and 2 bases from J, with 15 bases between. Germline assignment: CDR1 LNHDA and CDR2 SQIVND (reference sequence). CDR3 length: 15 residues. CDR3 loop: CASTPGPPGNQPQHF. The CDR3 bases are TGTGCCAGTACCCCAGGGCCACCTGGCAATCAGCCCCAGCATTTT.

CDR3: CASSYPTGDAFF. The CDR3 DNA is TGTGCCAGCAGTTACCCCACAGGGGATGCTTTCTTT. The J gene is TRBJ1-1, the V gene TRBV6-2 or TRBV6-3; 7 bases are a match to TRBD1. This CDR3 is built from 12 residues. The trim removed 2 bases at V and 11 bases at J, leaving 5 bases unmatched. Germline loops: CDR1 MNHEY, CDR2 SVGEGT.

Turning to this clone: One end of the junction varies from germline; a read error may be responsible. This chain connects TRBV19 to TRBJ1-1; unclear D gene. CDR3 length: 12 residues. Germline V CDR1 and CDR2: LNHDA, SQIVND (reference sequence). The CDR3 loop is CASRGGSTEAFF. CDR3 coding DNA: TGTGCTAGTAGAGGCGGATCCACTGAAGCTTTCTTT.

V usage is TRBV10-2 and J usage is TRBJ1-1; D is unresolved. Trimming pared 5 bases from V and 1 base from J, leaving 11 bases between. CDR1 is WSHSY and CDR2 is SAAADI in the germline V gene. The CDR3 totals 14 residues. Here the CDR3 reads CASSSGLRNTEAFF. DNA of the CDR3: TGCGCCAGCAGTTCCGGACTCAGGAACACTGAAGCTTTCTTT.